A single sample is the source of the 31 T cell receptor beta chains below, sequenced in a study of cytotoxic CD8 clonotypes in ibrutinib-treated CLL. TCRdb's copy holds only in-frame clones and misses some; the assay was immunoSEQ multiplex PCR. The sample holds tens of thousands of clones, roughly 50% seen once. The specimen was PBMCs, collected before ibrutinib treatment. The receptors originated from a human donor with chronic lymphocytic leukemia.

CDR3 residues: CASSEISGANVLTF. CDR3 DNA: TGTGCCAGCAGTGAAATCTCTGGGGCCAACGTCCTGACTTTC. The chain uses TRBV2 and TRBJ2-6; D remains ambiguous. The CDR3 totals 14 residues. The germline V gene encodes CDR1 SNHLY and CDR2 FYNNEI. Trimming removed 2 bases from V and 0 bases from J, with 2 bases in between.

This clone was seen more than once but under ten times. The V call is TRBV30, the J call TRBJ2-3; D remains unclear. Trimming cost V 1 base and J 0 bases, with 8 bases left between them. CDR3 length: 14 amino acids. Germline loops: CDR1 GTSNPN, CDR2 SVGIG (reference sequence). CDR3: CAWSGIASTDTQYF. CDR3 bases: TGTGCCTGGAGTGGAATAGCTAGCACAGATACGCAGTATTTT.

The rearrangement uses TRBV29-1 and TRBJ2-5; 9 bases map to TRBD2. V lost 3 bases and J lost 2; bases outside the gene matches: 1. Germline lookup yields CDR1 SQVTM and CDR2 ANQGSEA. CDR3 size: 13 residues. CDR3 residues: CSVERGGQETQYF. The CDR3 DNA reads TGCAGCGTTGAGCGGGGGGGACAAGAGACCCAGTACTTC.

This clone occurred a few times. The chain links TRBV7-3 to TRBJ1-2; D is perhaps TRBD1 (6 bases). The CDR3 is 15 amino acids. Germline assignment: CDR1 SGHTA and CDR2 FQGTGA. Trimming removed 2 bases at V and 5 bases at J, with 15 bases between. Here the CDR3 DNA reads TGTGCCAGCAGCTTATATCAGGGGCAGGGTTATGGCTACACCTTC. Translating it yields CASSLYQGQGYGYTF.

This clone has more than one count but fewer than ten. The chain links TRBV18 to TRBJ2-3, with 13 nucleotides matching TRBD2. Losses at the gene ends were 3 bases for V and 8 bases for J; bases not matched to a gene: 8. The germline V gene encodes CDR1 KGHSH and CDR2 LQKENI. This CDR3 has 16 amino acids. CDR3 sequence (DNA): TGTGCCAGCTCACCGGGTCGGACTAGCGGGGGCCTTACGCAGTATTTT. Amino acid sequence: CASSPGRTSGGLTQYF.

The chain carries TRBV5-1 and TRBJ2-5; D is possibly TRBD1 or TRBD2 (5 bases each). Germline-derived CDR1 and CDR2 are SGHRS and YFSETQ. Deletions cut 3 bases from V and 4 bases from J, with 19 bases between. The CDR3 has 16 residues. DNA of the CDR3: TGCGCCAGCAGCTATCTCGGGACGGATGCTTCAGAGACCCAGTACTTC. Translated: CASSYLGTDASETQYF.

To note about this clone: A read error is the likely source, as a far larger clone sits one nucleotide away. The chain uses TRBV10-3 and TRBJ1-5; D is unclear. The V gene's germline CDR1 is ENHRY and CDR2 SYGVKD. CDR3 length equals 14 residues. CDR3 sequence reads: CASSEVQDGQPQHF. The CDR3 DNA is TGTGCCAGCAGTGAAGTCCAGGACGGTCAGCCCCAGCATTTT.

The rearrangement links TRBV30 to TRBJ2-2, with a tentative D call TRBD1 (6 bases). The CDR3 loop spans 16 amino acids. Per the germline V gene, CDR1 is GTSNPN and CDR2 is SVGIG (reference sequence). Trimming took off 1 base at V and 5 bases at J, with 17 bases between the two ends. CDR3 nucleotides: TGTGCCTGGAGTGCTCACGGGACACCGGGGACCGGGGAGCTGTTTTTT. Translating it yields CAWSAHGTPGTGELFF.

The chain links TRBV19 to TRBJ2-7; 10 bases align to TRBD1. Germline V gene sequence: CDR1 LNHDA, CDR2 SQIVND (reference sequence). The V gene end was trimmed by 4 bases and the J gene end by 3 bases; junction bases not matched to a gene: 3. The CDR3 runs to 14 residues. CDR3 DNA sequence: TGTGCCAGTAGTAGGGGACAGGGGAACTACGAGCAGTACTTC. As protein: CASSRGQGNYEQYF.

CDR3 sequence reads: CASSDPQTDEGYTF. DNA of the CDR3: TGTGCCAGCAGTGACCCCCAGACAGATGAGGGCTACACCTTC. V is TRBV25-1 and J is TRBJ1-2; maybe TRBD1 (5 bases). Germline values: CDR1 MGHDK, CDR2 SYGVNS. This CDR3 has 14 residues. Trimming left V 3 bases short and J 8 bases short, with 16 bases between.

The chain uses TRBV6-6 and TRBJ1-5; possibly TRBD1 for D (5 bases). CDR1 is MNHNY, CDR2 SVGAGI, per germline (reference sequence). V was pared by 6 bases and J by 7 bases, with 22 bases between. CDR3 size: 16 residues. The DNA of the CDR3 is TGTGCCAGCAGCCCCATCCTGGGGGAGGGTGGCCAGCCCCAGCATTTT. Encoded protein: CASSPILGEGGQPQHF.

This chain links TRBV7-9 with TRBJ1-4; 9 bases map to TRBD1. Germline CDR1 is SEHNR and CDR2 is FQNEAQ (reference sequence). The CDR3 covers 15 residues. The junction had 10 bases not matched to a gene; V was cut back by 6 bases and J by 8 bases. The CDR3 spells CASSLMGDREEKLFF. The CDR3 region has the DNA TGTGCCAGCAGTTTGATGGGGGACAGGGAAGAAAAACTGTTTTTT. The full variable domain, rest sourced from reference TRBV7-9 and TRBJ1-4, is DTGVSQNPRHKITKRGQNVTFRCDPISEHNRLYWYRQTLGQGPEFLTYFQNEAQLEKSRLLSDRFSAERPKGSFSTLEIQRTEQGDSAMYLCASSLMGDREEKLFFGSGTQLSVL.

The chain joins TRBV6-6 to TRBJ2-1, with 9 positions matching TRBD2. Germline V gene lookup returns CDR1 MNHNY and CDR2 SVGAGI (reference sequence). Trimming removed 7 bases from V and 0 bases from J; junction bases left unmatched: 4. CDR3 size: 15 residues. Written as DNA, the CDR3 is TGTGCCAGCACAGCGGGGGGCACCTCCTACAATGAGCAGTTCTTC. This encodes CASTAGGTSYNEQFF.

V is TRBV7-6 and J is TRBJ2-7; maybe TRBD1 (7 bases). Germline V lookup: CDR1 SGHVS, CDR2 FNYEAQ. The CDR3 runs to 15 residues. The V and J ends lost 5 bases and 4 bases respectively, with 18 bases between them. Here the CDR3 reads CASSVQGGADYEQYF. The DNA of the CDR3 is TGTGCCAGCAGCGTCCAGGGGGGCGCGGATTACGAGCAGTACTTC. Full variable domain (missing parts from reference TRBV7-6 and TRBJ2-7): GAGVSQSPRYKVTKRGQDVALRCDPISGHVSLYWYRQALGQGPEFLTYFNYEAQQDKSGLPNDRFSAERPEGSISTLTIQRTEQRDSAMYRCASSVQGGADYEQYFGPGTRLTVT.

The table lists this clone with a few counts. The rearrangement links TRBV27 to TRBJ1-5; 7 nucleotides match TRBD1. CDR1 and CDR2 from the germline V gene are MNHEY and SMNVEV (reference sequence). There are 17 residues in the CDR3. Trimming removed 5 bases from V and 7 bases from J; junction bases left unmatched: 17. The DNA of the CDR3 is TGTGCCAGCAGTCCTACACAGGGGCGTGTTAGTGGACAGCCCCAGCATTTT. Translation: CASSPTQGRVSGQPQHF.

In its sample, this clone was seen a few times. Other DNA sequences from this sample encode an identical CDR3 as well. The CDR3 bases are TGTGCCAGCAGCTATAGGGGTGAGACCCAGTACTTC. This translates into CASSYRGETQYF. The rearrangement uses TRBV6-5 and TRBJ2-5, with D perhaps matching TRBD1 (5 bases). Germline-derived CDR1 and CDR2 are MNHEY and SVGAGI. The CDR3 is made up of 12 amino acids. Trimming left V 6 bases short and J 5 bases short, with 10 bases between.

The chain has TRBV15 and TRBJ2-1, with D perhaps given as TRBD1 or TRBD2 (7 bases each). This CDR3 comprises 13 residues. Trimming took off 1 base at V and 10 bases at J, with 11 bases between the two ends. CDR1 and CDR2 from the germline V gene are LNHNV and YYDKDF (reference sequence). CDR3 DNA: TGTGCCACCAGCAGAGCAGGGGGGGCCGAGCAGTTCTTC. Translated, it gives CATSRAGGAEQFF.

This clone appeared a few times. The CDR3 nucleotides read TGTGCCAGCAGTAGCTCAACAGGGACTTGGGGTCAGCCCCAGCATTTT. Its translation is CASSSSTGTWGQPQHF. The rearrangement links TRBV28 to TRBJ1-5, with D maybe TRBD1 (6 bases). Germline V gives CDR1 MDHEN, CDR2 SYDVKM. The CDR3 loop spans 16 amino acids. Trimming took off 5 bases at V and 6 bases at J, with 20 bases between the two ends.

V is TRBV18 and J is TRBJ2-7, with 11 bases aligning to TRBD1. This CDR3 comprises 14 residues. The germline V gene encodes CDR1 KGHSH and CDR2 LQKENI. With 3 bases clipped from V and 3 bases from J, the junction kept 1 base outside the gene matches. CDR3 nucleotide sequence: TGTGCCAGCTCACCGGGACAGGGGGTCTACGAGCAGTACTTC. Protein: CASSPGQGVYEQYF. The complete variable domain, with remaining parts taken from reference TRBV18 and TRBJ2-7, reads NAGVMQNPRHLVRRRGQEARLRCSPMKGHSHVYWYRQLPEEGLKFMVYLQKENIIDESGMPKERFSAEFPKEGPSILRIQQVVRGDSAAYFCASSPGQGVYEQYFGPGTRLTVT.

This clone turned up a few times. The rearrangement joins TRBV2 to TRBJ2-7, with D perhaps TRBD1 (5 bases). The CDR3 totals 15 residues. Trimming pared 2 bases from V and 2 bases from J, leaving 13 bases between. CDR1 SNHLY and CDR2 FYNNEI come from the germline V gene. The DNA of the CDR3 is TGTGCCAGCAGTGAACGGCAGGGTGGGGCCTACGAGCAGTACTTC. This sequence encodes CASSERQGGAYEQYF.

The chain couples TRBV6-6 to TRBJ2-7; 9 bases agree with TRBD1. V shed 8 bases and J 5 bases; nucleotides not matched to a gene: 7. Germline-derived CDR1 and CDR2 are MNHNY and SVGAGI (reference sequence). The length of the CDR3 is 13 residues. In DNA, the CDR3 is TGTGCCAGCTCCCGACAGGGGGTTAACGAGCAGTACTTC. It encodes CASSRQGVNEQYF.

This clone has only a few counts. CDR3 DNA sequence: TGCGCCAGCACCGAGGGGGACAATCAGCCCCAGCATTTT. It codes for CASTEGDNQPQHF. The V gene is TRBV5-1, the J gene TRBJ1-5; TRBD1 might be the D (6 bases). The V gene lost 6 bases and the J gene lost 3 bases, with 10 bases spanning the gap. Germline assignment: CDR1 SGHRS and CDR2 YFSETQ. This CDR3 is 13 amino acids long. The full variable domain, with the rest looked up from reference TRBV5-1 and TRBJ1-5, is KAGVTQTPRYLIKTRGQQVTLSCSPISGHRSVSWYQQTPGQGLQFLFEYFSETQRNKGNFPGRFSGRQFSNSRSEMNVSTLELGDSALYLCASTEGDNQPQHFGDGTRLSIL.

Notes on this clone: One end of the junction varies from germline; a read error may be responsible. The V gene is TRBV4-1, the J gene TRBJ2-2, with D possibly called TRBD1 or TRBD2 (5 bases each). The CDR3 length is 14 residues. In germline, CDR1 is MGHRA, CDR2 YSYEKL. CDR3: CASTWDLDTGELFF. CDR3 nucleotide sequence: TGTGCCAGCACCTGGGACCTGGACACCGGGGAGCTGTTTTTT.

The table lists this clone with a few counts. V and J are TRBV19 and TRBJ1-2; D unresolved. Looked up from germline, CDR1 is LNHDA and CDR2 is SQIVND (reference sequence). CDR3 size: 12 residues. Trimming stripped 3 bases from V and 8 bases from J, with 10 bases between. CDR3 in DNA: TGTGCCAGTAGTATCGCCAGAGGCGGCTACACCTTC. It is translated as CASSIARGGYTF.

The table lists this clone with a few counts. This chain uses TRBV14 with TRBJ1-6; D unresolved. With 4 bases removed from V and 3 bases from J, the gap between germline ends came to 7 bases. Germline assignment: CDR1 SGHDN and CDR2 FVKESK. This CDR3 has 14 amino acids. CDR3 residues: CASSRTDYNSPLHF. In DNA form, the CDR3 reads TGTGCCAGCAGCCGCACAGACTATAATTCACCCCTCCACTTT.

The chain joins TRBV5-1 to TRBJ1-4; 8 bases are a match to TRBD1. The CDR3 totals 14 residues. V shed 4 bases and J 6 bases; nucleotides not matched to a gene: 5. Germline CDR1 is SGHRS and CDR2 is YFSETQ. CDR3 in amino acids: CASSGAGGYEKLFF. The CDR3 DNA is TGCGCCAGCAGCGGGGCAGGGGGCTATGAAAAACTGTTTTTT.

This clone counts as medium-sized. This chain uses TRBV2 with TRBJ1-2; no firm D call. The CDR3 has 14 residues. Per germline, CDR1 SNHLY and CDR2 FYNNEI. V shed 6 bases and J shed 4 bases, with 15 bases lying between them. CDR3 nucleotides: TGTGCCAGCAGGTCGGGAGGTAGTCCCTATGGCTACACCTTC. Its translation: CASRSGGSPYGYTF.

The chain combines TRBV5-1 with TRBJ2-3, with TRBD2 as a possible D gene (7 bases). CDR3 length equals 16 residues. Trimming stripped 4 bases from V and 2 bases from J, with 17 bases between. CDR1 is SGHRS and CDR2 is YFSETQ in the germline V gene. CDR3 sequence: CASSPLAGATTDTQYF. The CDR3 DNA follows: TGCGCCAGCAGCCCTCTTGCGGGGGCGACCACAGATACGCAGTATTTT.

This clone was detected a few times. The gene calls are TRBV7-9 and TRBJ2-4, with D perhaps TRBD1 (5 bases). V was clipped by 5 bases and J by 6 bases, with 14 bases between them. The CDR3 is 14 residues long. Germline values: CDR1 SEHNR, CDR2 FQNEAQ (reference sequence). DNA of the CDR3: TGTGCCAGCAGCGCACCCAGGGTAGTAAACATTCAGTACTTC. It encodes CASSAPRVVNIQYF.

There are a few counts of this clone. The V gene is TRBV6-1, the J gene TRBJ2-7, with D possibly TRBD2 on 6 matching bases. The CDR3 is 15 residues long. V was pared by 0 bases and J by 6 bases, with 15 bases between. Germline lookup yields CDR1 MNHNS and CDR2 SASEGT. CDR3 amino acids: CASSEAGDGGSEQYF. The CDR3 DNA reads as TGTGCCAGCAGTGAAGCCGGGGACGGGGGATCCGAGCAGTACTTC.

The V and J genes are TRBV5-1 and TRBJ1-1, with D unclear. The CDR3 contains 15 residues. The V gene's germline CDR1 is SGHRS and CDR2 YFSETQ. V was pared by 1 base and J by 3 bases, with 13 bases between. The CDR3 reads CASSLRRVLYTEAFF. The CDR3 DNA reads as TGCGCCAGCAGCTTGCGGAGGGTCCTGTACACTGAAGCTTTCTTT.